This is a list of T cell receptor beta chains from one sample in a study of blood T cell repertoires in COVID-19. Here immunoSEQ multiplex PCR was the method, and the copy in TCRdb shows in-frame clones only, minus some. This sample has about 91,000 clones, with roughly four fifths found just once. The material sequenced was peripheral blood. The receptor set was obtained from a man aged 45-65 years with active or convalescent COVID-19. The CDR3 runs from the conserved cysteine through the conserved F or W. A D gene is named only where the DNA matches it firmly. Only part of the rows carry a size: once, few, many, or a class if the clone is expanded.

few	TRBJ2-3	-	TRBV5-1	TGCGCCAGCAGCTTGGTTGACTACAGCACAGATACGCAGTATTTT	CASSLVDYSTDTQYF
-	TRBJ2-7	-	TRBV7-2	TGTGCCAGCAGCTTCCAGGACAGCTACGAGCAGTACTTC	CASSFQDSYEQYF
-	TRBJ1-1	-	TRBV3-1/TRBV3-2	TGTGCCAGCAGCCAAGCGGGGGGCTCTGAAGCTTTCTTT	CASSQAGGSEAFF
-	TRBJ2-1	TRBD1	TRBV19	TGTGCCAGTAGTGGGAGGGGGACAGGGGACAATGAGCAGTTCTTC	CASSGRGTGDNEQFF
-	TRBJ1-4	TRBD1	TRBV29-1	TGCAGCGCGACGACAGGGGCTTATAATGAAAAACTGTTTTTT	CSATTGAYNEKLFF
-	TRBJ2-3	TRBD2	TRBV2	TGTGCCGGTAGCGGGGGAATAGATACGCAGTATTTT	CAGSGGIDTQYF
-	TRBJ2-1	-	TRBV29-1	TGCAGCGTTGAATTCCTAGTCGATGAGCAGTTCTTC	CSVEFLVDEQFF
-	TRBJ2-3	TRBD2	TRBV3-1/TRBV3-2	TGTGCCAGCAGCCAGGGGAGGGCGCAGTATTTT	CASSQGRAQYF
few	TRBJ2-5	-	TRBV21-1	TGTGCCAGCAGCAATCCATATTTGGGCGGCGGGGGGAACGGGACCCAGTACTTC	CASSNPYLGGGGNGTQYF
few	TRBJ1-4	-	TRBV5-1	TGCGCCAGCAGCCCGGACGCCCCCCGGGGTGAAAAACTGTTTTTT	CASSPDAPRGEKLFF
few	TRBJ2-3	TRBD2	TRBV5-4	TGTGCCTGCTTCCGCTCTAGCGGGGATTTCACAGATACGCAGTATTTT	CACFRSSGDFTDTQYF
-	TRBJ2-5	TRBD2	TRBV4-2	TGTGCCAGCAGCCAAGGGGGACTAGCGGGGGAAGAGACCCAGTACTTC	CASSQGGLAGEETQYF
-	TRBJ1-5	TRBD1	TRBV23-1	TGCGCCAGCAGTCAATGGGTGGACAGGCGGCAGCCCCAGCATTTT	CASSQWVDRRQPQHF
-	TRBJ2-5	-	TRBV6-5	TGTGCCAGCGAGGGACGAGGGGGAAAGACCCAGTACTTC	CASEGRGGKTQYF
-	TRBJ1-4	-	TRBV6-5	TGTGCCAGCAGGACAACAGGAGCTGAAAAACTGTTTTTT	CASRTTGAEKLFF
-	TRBJ1-4	TRBD1	TRBV19	TGTGCCAGCGGCCAACCCCGGGACAGGGAGGAAAAACTGTTTTTT	CASGQPRDREEKLFF
-	TRBJ2-5	-	TRBV30	TGTGCCTGGAGTGTAGGGGACCAAGAGACCCAGTACTTC	CAWSVGDQETQYF
-	TRBJ2-5	TRBD1	TRBV28	TGTGCCAGCAGCCCTGACAGGGGGCCGCCCCAAGAGACCCAGTACTTC	CASSPDRGPPQETQYF
once	TRBJ2-1	TRBD1	TRBV25-1	TGTGCCAGCAGTCCGACAGGGTACTCCTACAATGAGCAGTTCTTC	CASSPTGYSYNEQFF
once	TRBJ1-1	-	TRBV12-3/TRBV12-4	TGTGCCAGCAGTATACAGTGGAACACTGAAGCTTTCTTT	CASSIQWNTEAFF
-	TRBJ2-3	TRBD2	TRBV29-1	TGCAGCGTTGAGGGAGGGACAGATACGCAGTATTTT	CSVEGGTDTQYF
few	TRBJ1-6	TRBD1	TRBV28	TGTGCCAGCAGTTTATCGACCGGGACAGGGGTTCTCACGCAGGTCTCACCCCTCCACTTT	CASSLSTGTGVLTQVSPLHF
-	TRBJ2-5	TRBD2	TRBV5-4	TGTGCCAGCAGCTTGAGGCTAGCGGGGCGTCAAGAGACCCAGTACTTC	CASSLRLAGRQETQYF